These T cell receptor beta chains were read from a single sample in a study of response to subunit inactivated influenza vaccine. TCRdb processed the RT-PCR reads anew with MiXCR; each CDR3 protein has one entry. This sample has around 190,000 distinct CDR3 sequences, with about an eighth found just once. This specimen was CD8+ T cells sorted from PBMCs, taken roughly 5 days after vaccination. The receptor set was obtained from a man aged 45-60 years who received an inactivated influenza vaccine. The CDR3 runs from the conserved cysteine through the conserved F or W. Each record gives: CDR3 DNA, CDR3 protein, V gene, J gene, D gene, clone size. A D gene is named only where the DNA matches it firmly. The size of a clone is reported for some rows only, either as once, few or many, or as a class for expanded clones.

CDR3nt: TGCAGTGCCTGGTGGGGGGAAACTGGAAACACCATATATTTT; CDR3aa: CSAWWGETGNTIYF; v_gene: TRBV20-1; j_gene: TRBJ1-3; d_gene: NA; abundance: NA
CDR3nt: TGTGCCAGCAGCCCCTCCAAGGTTGAAGCTTTCTTT; CDR3aa: CASSPSKVEAFF; v_gene: TRBV11-2; j_gene: TRBJ1-1; d_gene: NA; abundance: NA
CDR3nt: TGTGCCAGTAAAGGACCGGATAGCAATCAGCCCCAGCATTTT; CDR3aa: CASKGPDSNQPQHF; v_gene: TRBV19; j_gene: TRBJ1-5; d_gene: NA; abundance: few
CDR3nt: TGTGCCAGCAGCTTGTTCCCCAGGGGGGCGTCCTACGAGCAGTACTTC; CDR3aa: CASSLFPRGASYEQYF; v_gene: TRBV5-6; j_gene: TRBJ2-7; d_gene: NA; abundance: NA
CDR3nt: TGTGCCAGCAGCTTAGCGCCAGGGAAGAATGAGCAGTTCTTC; CDR3aa: CASSLAPGKNEQFF; v_gene: TRBV7-6; j_gene: TRBJ2-1; d_gene: NA; abundance: few
CDR3nt: TGTGCCAGCAGCCAAGGGTTGCGGAACACCGGGGAGCTGTTTTTT; CDR3aa: CASSQGLRNTGELFF; v_gene: TRBV14; j_gene: TRBJ2-2; d_gene: NA; abundance: NA
CDR3nt: TGTGCCATCACCCGGACAGGGGAAAGCACAGATACGCAGTATTTT; CDR3aa: CAITRTGESTDTQYF; v_gene: TRBV10-3; j_gene: TRBJ2-3; d_gene: TRBD1; abundance: NA
CDR3nt: TGTGCCATCAGTGAGTCGGTAGGGGGCTACCAAGAGACCCAGTACTTC; CDR3aa: CAISESVGGYQETQYF; v_gene: TRBV10-3; j_gene: TRBJ2-5; d_gene: TRBD1; abundance: few
CDR3nt: TGCAGCGTTCCGACTAGCGGGAGCTACAATGAGCAGTTCTTC; CDR3aa: CSVPTSGSYNEQFF; v_gene: TRBV29-1; j_gene: TRBJ2-1; d_gene: TRBD2; abundance: NA
CDR3nt: TGCGCCAGCAGCCCCGGGACTAGCGGGAACTACAATGAGCAGTTCTTC; CDR3aa: CASSPGTSGNYNEQFF; v_gene: TRBV4-1; j_gene: TRBJ2-1; d_gene: TRBD2; abundance: few
CDR3nt: TGTGCCAGCACGGACAGCTCCTACGAGCAGTACTTC; CDR3aa: CASTDSSYEQYF; v_gene: TRBV11-2; j_gene: TRBJ2-7; d_gene: NA; abundance: NA
CDR3nt: TGTGCCAGCAGCTCCCGGGGGCCGACTCACGAGCAGTACTTC; CDR3aa: CASSSRGPTHEQYF; v_gene: TRBV13; j_gene: TRBJ2-7; d_gene: NA; abundance: NA
CDR3nt: TGTGCCAGCAGCACCTGGACTAGCGGGAGGACGAACACAGATACGCAGTATTTT; CDR3aa: CASSTWTSGRTNTDTQYF; v_gene: TRBV11-1; j_gene: TRBJ2-3; d_gene: TRBD2; abundance: NA
CDR3nt: TGTGCCAGCAGCGTATGGGGCGGCACAGATACGCAGTATTTT; CDR3aa: CASSVWGGTDTQYF; v_gene: TRBV9; j_gene: TRBJ2-3; d_gene: NA; abundance: few
CDR3nt: TGCGCCAGCAGCAGCGCAGGGGGCTTAACCTACGAGCAGTACTTC; CDR3aa: CASSSAGGLTYEQYF; v_gene: TRBV4-1; j_gene: TRBJ2-7; d_gene: TRBD1; abundance: NA
CDR3nt: TGCAGTGCTAGAGATTTGCTAGCGGGAGTACCGCCAGATACGCAGTATTTT; CDR3aa: CSARDLLAGVPPDTQYF; v_gene: TRBV20-1; j_gene: TRBJ2-3; d_gene: TRBD2; abundance: NA
CDR3nt: TGTGCCAGCAGTAAACTAGCGGGGATAAAATACAATGAGCAGTTCTTC; CDR3aa: CASSKLAGIKYNEQFF; v_gene: TRBV28; j_gene: TRBJ2-1; d_gene: TRBD2; abundance: few
CDR3nt: TGTGCCAGCAGCTTAGGGTTAGGAGATACGCAGTATTTT; CDR3aa: CASSLGLGDTQYF; v_gene: TRBV7-8; j_gene: TRBJ2-3; d_gene: NA; abundance: few
CDR3nt: TGTGCCAGCAGCCAAGAACAATATGATCAGCCCCAGCATTTT; CDR3aa: CASSQEQYDQPQHF; v_gene: TRBV4-2; j_gene: TRBJ1-5; d_gene: NA; abundance: NA
CDR3nt: TGCAGCGTTGAATATAGGCTGGGATCCTACGAGCAGTACTTC; CDR3aa: CSVEYRLGSYEQYF; v_gene: TRBV29-1; j_gene: TRBJ2-7; d_gene: NA; abundance: few
CDR3nt: TGCGCCAGCAGCCAAGCCCTCCCGTTGGAGTTAGCGGGACCAACGAGCTCCTACAATGAGCAGTTCTTC; CDR3aa: CASSQALPLELAGPTSSYNEQFF; v_gene: TRBV4-3; j_gene: TRBJ2-1; d_gene: TRBD2; abundance: NA
CDR3nt: TGTGCCAGCAGCCAAGAGGCGGCCTCCTACAATGAGCAGTTCTTC; CDR3aa: CASSQEAASYNEQFF; v_gene: TRBV14; j_gene: TRBJ2-1; d_gene: NA; abundance: many
CDR3nt: TGTGCCAGCAGTGAATTAGCCGGGGGGAATGAGACCCAGTACTTC; CDR3aa: CASSELAGGNETQYF; v_gene: TRBV25-1; j_gene: TRBJ2-5; d_gene: TRBD2; abundance: few
CDR3nt: TGCGCCAGCAGCCAAGACGGGACTAGCGGGAGGAATGAGCAGTTCTTC; CDR3aa: CASSQDGTSGRNEQFF; v_gene: TRBV4-3; j_gene: TRBJ2-1; d_gene: TRBD2; abundance: many
CDR3nt: TGTGCCAGCAGTTTAATCTCCGGGACAGGGACCTACGAGCAGTACTTC; CDR3aa: CASSLISGTGTYEQYF; v_gene: TRBV27; j_gene: TRBJ2-7; d_gene: TRBD1; abundance: few